The rows below give T cell receptor beta chains drawn from one sample of a study of T cell responses to AZD1222 COVID-19 vaccine. This table comes from immunoSEQ multiplex PCR, and its TCRdb copy is limited to in-frame clones, with some not included. The data hold some 120,000 clones, with 90% observed a single time. The sample here was peripheral blood, taken on day 0 of AZD1222 vaccination. The receptors originated from an adult in good health. Each CDR3 is given with its conserved first and last residue. The D gene is left open where the match is weak. Clone size is shown for a subset of rows, as once, few, many or a class of expanded clone.

clone_size d_call j_call v_call cdr3_aa cdr3_nt
once TRBD2 TRBJ2-7 TRBV7-3 CASSLIAGGEQYF TGTGCCAGCAGCTTAATCGCGGGGGGCGAGCAGTACTTC
NA NA TRBJ1-3 TRBV4-1 CASSQGFGSGNTIYF TGCGCCAGCAGCCAAGGCTTCGGCTCTGGAAACACCATATATTTT
NA NA TRBJ2-1 TRBV29-1 CSVDRSWNEQFF TGCAGCGTCGACAGGTCTTGGAATGAGCAGTTCTTC
few NA TRBJ2-2 TRBV6-5 CASSPTHPGELFF TGTGCCAGCAGCCCCACCCATCCCGGGGAGCTGTTTTTT
NA TRBD2 TRBJ2-2 TRBV9 CASSITGTSGSRNTGELFF TGTGCCAGCAGCATAACCGGGACTAGCGGGAGTCGGAACACCGGGGAGCTGTTTTTT
NA NA TRBJ1-2 TRBV7-2 CASSSYLDGYTF TGTGCCAGCAGCTCTTACTTGGATGGCTACACCTTC
NA TRBD2 TRBJ2-1 TRBV19 CASSISGSSYNEQFF TGTGCCAGTAGTATTAGCGGGAGCTCCTACAATGAGCAGTTCTTC
NA NA TRBJ2-1 TRBV18 CASSPTNEQFF TGTGCCAGCTCACCTACGAATGAGCAGTTCTTC
NA NA TRBJ2-7 TRBV6-5 CASKEQAWVSEQYF TGTGCCAGCAAAGAACAGGCATGGGTTTCCGAGCAGTACTTC
NA NA TRBJ1-3 TRBV4-3 CASSQEFGQSSGNTIYF TGCGCCAGCAGCCAAGAGTTCGGACAGTCCTCTGGAAACACCATATATTTT
NA NA TRBJ1-5 TRBV5-8 CASSVRVRNQPQHF TGTGCCAGCAGTGTTAGGGTGCGCAATCAGCCCCAGCATTTT
NA NA TRBJ1-1 TRBV28 CASNTGLTEAFF TGTGCCAGCAACACAGGCCTCACTGAAGCTTTCTTT
once TRBD1 TRBJ1-2 TRBV5-1 CASSARTGGLYGYTF TGCGCCAGCAGCGCCCGGACAGGGGGCCTCTATGGCTACACCTTC
NA TRBD1 TRBJ1-3 TRBV9 CASSARDRGRGNTIYF TGTGCCAGCAGCGCCCGGGACAGGGGTCGAGGAAACACCATATATTTT
NA TRBD2 TRBJ2-3 TRBV5-5 CASSSVIPGTSVTDTQYF TGTGCCAGCAGCTCCGTAATCCCCGGGACTAGCGTCACAGATACGCAGTATTTT
NA TRBD1 TRBJ1-4 TRBV5-4 CASSLGGQAGIATNEKLFF TGTGCCAGCAGCTTGGGGGGACAGGCTGGAATTGCAACTAATGAAAAACTGTTTTTT
NA NA TRBJ2-7 TRBV29-1 CSVEVTGASYEQYF TGCAGCGTTGAAGTAACGGGGGCGTCCTACGAGCAGTACTTC
NA NA TRBJ1-1 TRBV18 CASSSTEGRIIFF TGTGCCAGCTCATCCACTGAAGGACGCATCATTTTCTTT
once NA TRBJ2-7 TRBV6-5 CASRAPARRGLEQYF TGTGCCAGCAGAGCCCCGGCCCGGAGGGGTCTCGAGCAGTACTTC
NA NA TRBJ1-5 TRBV19 CASSILSAGNQPQHF TGTGCCAGTAGTATCTTATCGGCGGGGAATCAGCCCCAGCATTTT
NA NA TRBJ1-2 TRBV6-5 CTVSGGGYGYTF TGTACCGTTTCTGGGGGCGGCTATGGCTACACCTTC
NA NA TRBJ2-1 TRBV25-1 CASSEWGGGRGSYNEQFF TGTGCCAGCAGTGAATGGGGGGGCGGGAGAGGCTCCTACAATGAGCAGTTCTTC
NA NA TRBJ1-1 TRBV28 CASSEWGRNTEAFF TGTGCCAGCAGCGAGTGGGGTCGGAACACTGAAGCTTTCTTT
NA TRBD2 TRBJ2-3 TRBV5-1 CASSLKAGGSDTQYF TGCGCCAGCAGCTTGAAAGCGGGAGGGTCAGATACGCAGTATTTT
few TRBD1 TRBJ1-1 TRBV5-6 CASSTGGRNTEAFF TGTGCCAGCAGCACAGGGGGTAGGAACACTGAAGCTTTCTTT
NA TRBD2 TRBJ2-7 TRBV9 CASSVGIAGNYEQYF TGTGCCAGCAGCGTAGGTATAGCGGGGAACTACGAGCAGTACTTC
NA TRBD1 TRBJ1-1 TRBV11-2 CASSQAGTANTEAFF TGTGCCAGCAGCCAAGCCGGGACAGCGAACACTGAAGCTTTCTTT